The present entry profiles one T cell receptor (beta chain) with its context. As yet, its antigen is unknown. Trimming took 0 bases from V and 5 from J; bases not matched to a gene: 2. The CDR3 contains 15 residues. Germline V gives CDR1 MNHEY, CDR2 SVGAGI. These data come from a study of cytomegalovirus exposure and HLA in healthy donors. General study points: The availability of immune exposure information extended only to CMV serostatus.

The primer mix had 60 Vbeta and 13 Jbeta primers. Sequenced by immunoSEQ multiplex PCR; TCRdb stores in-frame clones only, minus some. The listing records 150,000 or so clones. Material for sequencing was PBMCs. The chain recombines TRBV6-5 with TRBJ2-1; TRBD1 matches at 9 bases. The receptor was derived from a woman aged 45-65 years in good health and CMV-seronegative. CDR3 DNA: TGTGCCAGCAGTTACTCGAGACAGGGGGACAATGAGCAGTTCTTC. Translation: CASSYSRQGDNEQFF.